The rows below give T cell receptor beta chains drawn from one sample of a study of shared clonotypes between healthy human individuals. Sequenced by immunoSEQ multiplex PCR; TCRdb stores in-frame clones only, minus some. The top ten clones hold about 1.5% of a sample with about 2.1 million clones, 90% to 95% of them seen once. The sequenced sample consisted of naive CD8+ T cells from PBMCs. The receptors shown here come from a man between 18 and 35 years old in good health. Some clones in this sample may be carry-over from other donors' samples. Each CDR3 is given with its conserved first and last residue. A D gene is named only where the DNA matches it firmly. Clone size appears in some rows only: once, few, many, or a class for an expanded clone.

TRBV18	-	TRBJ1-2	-	TGTGCCAGCTCAGGTTCTCGGACCCCCACTAACTATGGCTACACCTTC	CASSGSRTPTNYGYTF
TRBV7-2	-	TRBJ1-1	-	TGTGCCAGCAGCTTTCCCGAGGGGGTGAACACTGAAGCTTTCTTT	CASSFPEGVNTEAFF
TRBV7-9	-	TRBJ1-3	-	TGTGCCAGCAGCACGACACTCCCGAAGGGGGGCGACTCTGGAAACACCATATATTTT	CASSTTLPKGGDSGNTIYF
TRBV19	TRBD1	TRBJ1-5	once	TGTGCCAGCCGGGACAGGGGATGGAGCAATCAGCCCCAGCATTTT	CASRDRGWSNQPQHF
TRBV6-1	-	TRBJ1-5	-	TGTGCCAGCAGCGAAATTAAAGGCAGGCAGCCCCAGCATTTT	CASSEIKGRQPQHF
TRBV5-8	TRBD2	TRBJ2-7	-	TGTGCCAGCAGCAGCGGGGGTCTGTACGAGCAGTACTTC	CASSSGGLYEQYF
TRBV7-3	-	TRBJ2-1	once	TGTGCCAGCAGCACCACCCGCAGGGATGAGCAGTTCTTC	CASSTTRRDEQFF
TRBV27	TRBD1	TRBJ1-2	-	TGTGCCAGCAGTCCCGGACAGGGACACCTCTATGGCTACACCTTC	CASSPGQGHLYGYTF
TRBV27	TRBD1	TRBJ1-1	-	TGTGCCAGCATTCAGGGGGAGGAAGCTTTCTTT	CASIQGEEAFF
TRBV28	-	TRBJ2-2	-	TGTGCCAGCAGTTTTATGAGTGGGCGCCGCACCGGGGAGCTGTTTTTT	CASSFMSGRRTGELFF
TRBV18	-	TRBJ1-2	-	TGTGCCAGCTCACCACCCCCCGGGCCAGAAAACTATGGCTACACCTTC	CASSPPPGPENYGYTF
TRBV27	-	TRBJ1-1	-	TGTGCCAGCAGTAGTTCACGGGGGGAACTACACACTGAAGCTTTCTTT	CASSSSRGELHTEAFF
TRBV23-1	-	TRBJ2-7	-	TGCGCCAGCAGTCAATCTCGGCAGGGCTCCTACGAGCAGTACTTC	CASSQSRQGSYEQYF
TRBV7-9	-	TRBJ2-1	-	TGTGCCAGCAGCCCGCCTGGAACGGACAGAGTGCTGTTTTACAATGAGCAGTTCTTC	CASSPPGTDRVLFYNEQFF
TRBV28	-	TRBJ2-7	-	TGTGCCAGCAGTTTTCCCACTGGTAGAACCTACGAGCAGTACTTC	CASSFPTGRTYEQYF
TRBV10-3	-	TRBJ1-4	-	TGTGCCATCAGTGACCCCTTCGACGTTGGACCACTGGGGGAAAAACTGTTTTTT	CAISDPFDVGPLGEKLFF
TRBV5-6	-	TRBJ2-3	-	TGTGCCAGCAGCTTGGGGACCTCTGGTGATACGCAGTATTTT	CASSLGTSGDTQYF
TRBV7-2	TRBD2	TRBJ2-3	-	TGTGCCAGCAGCAAGATAGCGGGAGGGCCTACATTTAATACGCAGTATTTT	CASSKIAGGPTFNTQYF
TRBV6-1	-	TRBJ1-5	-	TGTGCCAGCAGTGAAAAGGGGACTCCCCAACCCAATCAGCCCCAGCATTTT	CASSEKGTPQPNQPQHF
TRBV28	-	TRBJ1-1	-	TGTGCCAGCAGACAGAAGGGTTGGAACACTGAAGCTTTCTTT	CASRQKGWNTEAFF
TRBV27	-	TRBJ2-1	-	TGTGCCAGCAGCTTTACCCCCCATGAGCAGTTCTTC	CASSFTPHEQFF
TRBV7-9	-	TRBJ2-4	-	TGTGCCAGCGAGTCCCATTCGGGAAATCTAGCCAAAAACATTCAGTACTTC	CASESHSGNLAKNIQYF
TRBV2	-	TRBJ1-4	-	TGTGCCAGCAGTGAAAGTAGGCCAGCCAAGAAGGAAAAACTGTTTTTT	CASSESRPAKKEKLFF
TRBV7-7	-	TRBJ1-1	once	TGTGCCAGCAGCTTATCGGATTACACTGAAGCTTTCTTT	CASSLSDYTEAFF
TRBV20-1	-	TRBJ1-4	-	TGCAGTGCTAGTAAGGACGAAAAACTGTTTTTT	CSASKDEKLFF
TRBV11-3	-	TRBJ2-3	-	TGTGCCAGCAGCTTATGGTCGGGTGGGACAGATACGCAGTATTTT	CASSLWSGGTDTQYF
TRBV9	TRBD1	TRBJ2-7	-	TGTGCCAGCAGCACCACAGGGGGCGGCGAGCAGTACTTC	CASSTTGGGEQYF
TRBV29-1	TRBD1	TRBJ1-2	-	TGCAGCGTACCGGGACAGGGAGTTGGCTACACCTTC	CSVPGQGVGYTF
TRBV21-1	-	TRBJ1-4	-	TGTGCCAGCAGCGTCCAAGGCTCCGGGACCCTAGGGAAAAAACTGTTTTTT	CASSVQGSGTLGKKLFF
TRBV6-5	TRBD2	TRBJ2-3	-	TGTGCCAGCAGCCCAGGACTAGCGGGAGTGGATACGCAGTATTTT	CASSPGLAGVDTQYF
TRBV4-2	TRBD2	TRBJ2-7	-	TGTGCCAGCAGCCAAGATAAGCGGGAGTCTTTCTACGAGCAGTACTTC	CASSQDKRESFYEQYF
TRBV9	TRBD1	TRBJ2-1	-	TGTGCCAGCAGCGTAGCAGGACAGGGGTACAATGAGCAGTTCTTC	CASSVAGQGYNEQFF
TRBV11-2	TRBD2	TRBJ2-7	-	TGTGCCAGCAGCTCGGGACTAGCGGGAGTTAGTTACGAGCAGTACTTC	CASSSGLAGVSYEQYF
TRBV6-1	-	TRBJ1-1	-	TGTGCCAGCAGTGAAAGGGGGGAAAGGAAGGGAAGGGGCCCAAGGTTGACTGAAGCTTTCTTT	CASSERGERKGRGPRLTEAFF
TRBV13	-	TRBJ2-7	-	TGTGCCAGCAGCCCAACGCGGCGGACAAGCGAGCAGTACTTC	CASSPTRRTSEQYF
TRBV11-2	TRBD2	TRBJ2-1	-	TGTGCCAGCAGCTGGGGACTAGCGGGAGGACCCTACAATGAGCAGTTCTTC	CASSWGLAGGPYNEQFF
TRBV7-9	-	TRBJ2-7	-	TGTGCCAGCAGCTTCAGGGGCGAGCAGTACTTC	CASSFRGEQYF
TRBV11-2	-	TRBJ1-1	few	TGTGCCAGCAGCTGGGACGGACTTACGAACACTGAAGCTTTCTTT	CASSWDGLTNTEAFF
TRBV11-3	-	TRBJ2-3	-	TGTGCCAGCAGCCAACGGGCGGATACTAGCACAGATACGCAGTATTTT	CASSQRADTSTDTQYF
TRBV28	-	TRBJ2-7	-	TGTGCCAGCAGTTTAATGGCTAGGGGAAGTATCGAGCAGTACTTC	CASSLMARGSIEQYF
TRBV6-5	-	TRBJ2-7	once	TGTGCCAGCAGTCTTGCGTTAGGCAGCTACGAGCAGTACTTC	CASSLALGSYEQYF
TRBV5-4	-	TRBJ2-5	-	TGTGCCAGCAGTGGGTTGGGGTCAGTATCCGAGACCCAGTACTTC	CASSGLGSVSETQYF
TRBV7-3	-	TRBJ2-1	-	TGTGCCAGCAGCCCAGGGGGGGATGAGCAGTTCTTC	CASSPGGDEQFF
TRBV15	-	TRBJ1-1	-	TGTGCCACCAGCAGAGAACAGGAGGGGGACACTGAAGCTTTCTTT	CATSREQEGDTEAFF
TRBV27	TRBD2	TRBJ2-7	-	TGTGCCAGCAGTTTTTCTAGCGGGAGCGTCCTCTACGAGCAGTACTTC	CASSFSSGSVLYEQYF
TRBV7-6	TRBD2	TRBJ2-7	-	TGTGCCAGCAGCTCCTATGAACTAGCGGGAGAGGCCTACGAGCAGTACTTC	CASSSYELAGEAYEQYF
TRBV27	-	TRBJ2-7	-	TGTGCCAGCTCGATTAGTCCTATCTCCTACGAGCAGTACTTC	CASSISPISYEQYF
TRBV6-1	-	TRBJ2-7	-	TGTGCCAGCAGTGAAGGCCAGGCCTACGAGCAGTACTTC	CASSEGQAYEQYF
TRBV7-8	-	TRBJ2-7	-	TGTGCCAGCAGCTTAGGCCTAGTTCGCTCCTACGAGCAGTACTTC	CASSLGLVRSYEQYF
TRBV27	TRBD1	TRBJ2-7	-	TGTGCCAGCAGCACCGGGACAGGGGGCGTCGAGCAGTACTTC	CASSTGTGGVEQYF
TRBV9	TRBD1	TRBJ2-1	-	TGTGCCAGCAGCGTGGGACAGACGTACCCCTACAATGAGCAGTTCTTC	CASSVGQTYPYNEQFF
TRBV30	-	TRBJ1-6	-	TGTGCCTGGAGTTTAGGGGAGCCACCCCTCCACTTT	CAWSLGEPPLHF